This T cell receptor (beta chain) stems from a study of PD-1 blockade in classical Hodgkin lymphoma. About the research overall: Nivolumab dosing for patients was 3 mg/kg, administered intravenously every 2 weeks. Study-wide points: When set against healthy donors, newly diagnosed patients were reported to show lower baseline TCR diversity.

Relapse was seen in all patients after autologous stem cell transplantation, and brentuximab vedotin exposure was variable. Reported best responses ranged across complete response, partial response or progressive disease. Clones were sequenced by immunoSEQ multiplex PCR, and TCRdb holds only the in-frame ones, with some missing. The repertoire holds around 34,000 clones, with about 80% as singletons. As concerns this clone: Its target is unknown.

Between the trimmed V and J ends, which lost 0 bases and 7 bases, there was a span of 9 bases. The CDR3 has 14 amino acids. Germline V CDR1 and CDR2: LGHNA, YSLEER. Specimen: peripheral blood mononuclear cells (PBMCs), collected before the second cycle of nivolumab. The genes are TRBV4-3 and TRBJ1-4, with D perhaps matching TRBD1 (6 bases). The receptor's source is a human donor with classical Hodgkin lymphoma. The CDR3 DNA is TGCGCCAGCAGCCAAGATCTCAGGGGTGAAAAACTGTTTTTT. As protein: CASSQDLRGEKLFF.